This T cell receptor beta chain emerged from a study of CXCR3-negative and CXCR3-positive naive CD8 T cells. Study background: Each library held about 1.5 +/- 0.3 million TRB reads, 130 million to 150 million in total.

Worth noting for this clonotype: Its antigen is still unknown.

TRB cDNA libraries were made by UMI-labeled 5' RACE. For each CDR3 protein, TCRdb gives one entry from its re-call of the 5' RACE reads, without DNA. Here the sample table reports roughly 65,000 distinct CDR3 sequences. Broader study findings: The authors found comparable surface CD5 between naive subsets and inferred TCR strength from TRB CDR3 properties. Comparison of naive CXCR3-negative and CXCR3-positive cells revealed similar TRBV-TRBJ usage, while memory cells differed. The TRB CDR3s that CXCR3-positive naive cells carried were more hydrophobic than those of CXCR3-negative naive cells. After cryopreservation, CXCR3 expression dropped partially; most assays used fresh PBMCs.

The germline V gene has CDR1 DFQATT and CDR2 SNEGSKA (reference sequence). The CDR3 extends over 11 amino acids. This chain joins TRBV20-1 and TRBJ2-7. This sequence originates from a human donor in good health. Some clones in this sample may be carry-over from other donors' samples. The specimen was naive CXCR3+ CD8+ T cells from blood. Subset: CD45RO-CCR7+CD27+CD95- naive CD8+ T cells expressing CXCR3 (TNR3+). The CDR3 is CSARVGYEQYF.